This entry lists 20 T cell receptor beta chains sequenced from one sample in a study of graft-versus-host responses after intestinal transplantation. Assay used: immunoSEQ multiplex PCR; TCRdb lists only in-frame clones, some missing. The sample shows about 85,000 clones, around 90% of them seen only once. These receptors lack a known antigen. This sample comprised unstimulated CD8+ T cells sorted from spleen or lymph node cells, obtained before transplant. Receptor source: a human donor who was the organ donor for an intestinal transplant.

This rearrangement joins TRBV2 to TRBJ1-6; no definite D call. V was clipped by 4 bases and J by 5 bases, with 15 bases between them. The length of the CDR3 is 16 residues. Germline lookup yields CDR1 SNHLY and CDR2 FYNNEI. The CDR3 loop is CASSVPPLDDNSPLHF. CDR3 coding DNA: TGTGCCAGCAGTGTTCCCCCACTAGATGATAATTCACCCCTCCACTTT.

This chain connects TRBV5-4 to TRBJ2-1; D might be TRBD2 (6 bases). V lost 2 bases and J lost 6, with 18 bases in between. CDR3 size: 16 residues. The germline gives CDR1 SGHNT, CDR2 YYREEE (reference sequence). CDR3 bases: TGTGCCAGCAGCTTAGAGGACTATGCCGGCTTCAATGAGCAGTTCTTC. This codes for CASSLEDYAGFNEQFF. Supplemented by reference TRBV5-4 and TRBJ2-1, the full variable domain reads ETGVTQSPTHLIKTRGQQVTLRCSSQSGHNTVSWYQQALGQGPQFIFQYYREEENGRGNFPPRFSGLQFPNYSSELNVNALELDDSALYLCASSLEDYAGFNEQFFGPGTRLTVL.

The CDR3 loop is CASSQDGGHTDTQYF. The CDR3 region has the DNA TGCGCCAGCAGCCAAGACGGCGGCCACACAGATACGCAGTATTTT. The genes are TRBV4-1 and TRBJ2-3; D ambiguous. Germline lookup yields CDR1 MGHRA and CDR2 YSYEKL. The CDR3 runs to 15 residues. V was clipped by 0 bases and J by 2 bases, with 9 bases between them.

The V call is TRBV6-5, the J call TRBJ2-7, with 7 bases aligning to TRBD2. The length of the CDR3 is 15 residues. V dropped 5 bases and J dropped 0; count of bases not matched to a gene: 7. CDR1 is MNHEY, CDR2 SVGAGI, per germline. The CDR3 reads CASSISGTTSYEQYF. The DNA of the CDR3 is TGTGCCAGCAGTATATCCGGGACTACCTCCTACGAGCAGTACTTC.

The CDR3 coding sequence is TGTGCCAGCAGCTTAGCGCGTTCTAACCAAGAGACCCAGTACTTC. It encodes CASSLARSNQETQYF. This sequence joins TRBV7-6 and TRBJ2-5; unclear D gene. This CDR3 is 15 amino acids long. Trimming stripped 0 bases from V and 0 bases from J, with 8 bases between. Per germline, CDR1 SGHVS and CDR2 FNYEAQ.

The CDR3 loop is CASSGPTGVYGNQPQHF. The CDR3 DNA is TGTGCCAGCAGTGGCCCTACCGGGGTGTATGGCAATCAGCCCCAGCATTTT. The chain carries TRBV6-1 and TRBJ1-5, with unresolved D. V lost 4 bases, J lost 2 bases, and 18 bases lay in between. The CDR3 runs 17 residues. Germline CDR1 and CDR2: MNHNS and SASEGT.

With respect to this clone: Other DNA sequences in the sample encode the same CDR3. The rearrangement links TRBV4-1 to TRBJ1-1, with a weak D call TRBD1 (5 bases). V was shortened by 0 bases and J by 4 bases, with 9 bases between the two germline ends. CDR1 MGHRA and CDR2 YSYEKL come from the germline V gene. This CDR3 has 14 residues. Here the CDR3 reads CASSQDAGGTEAFF. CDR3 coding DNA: TGCGCCAGCAGCCAAGATGCGGGGGGCACTGAAGCTTTCTTT.

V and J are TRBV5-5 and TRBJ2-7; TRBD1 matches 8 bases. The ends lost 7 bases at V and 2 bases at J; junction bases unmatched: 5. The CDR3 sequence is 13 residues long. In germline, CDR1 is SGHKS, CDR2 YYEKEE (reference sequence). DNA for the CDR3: TGTGCCAGCCACAGGGGGTCCACCTACGAGCAGTACTTC. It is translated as CASHRGSTYEQYF.

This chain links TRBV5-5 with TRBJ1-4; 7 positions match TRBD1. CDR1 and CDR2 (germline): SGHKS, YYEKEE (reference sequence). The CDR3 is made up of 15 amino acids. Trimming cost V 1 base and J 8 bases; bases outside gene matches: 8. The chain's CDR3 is CASSLWWGGGEKLFF. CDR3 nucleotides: TGTGCCAGCAGCTTGTGGTGGGGAGGGGGCGAAAAACTGTTTTTT.

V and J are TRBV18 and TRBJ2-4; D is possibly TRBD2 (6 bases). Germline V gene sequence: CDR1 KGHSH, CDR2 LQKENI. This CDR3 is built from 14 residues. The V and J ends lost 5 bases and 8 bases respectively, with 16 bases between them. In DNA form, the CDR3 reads TGTGCCAGCTCAGCAGGAGGGGCTTGGGACATTCAGTACTTC. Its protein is CASSAGGAWDIQYF.

DNA of the CDR3: TGTGCCAGCAGTGAAGGGCGGGAATCCTACGAGCAGTACTTC. Protein: CASSEGRESYEQYF. The chain carries TRBV6-5 and TRBJ2-7; maybe TRBD2 (6 bases). CDR3 size: 14 residues. CDR1 and CDR2 (germline): MNHEY, SVGAGI. Trimming removed 5 bases from V and 1 base from J, with 12 bases in between.

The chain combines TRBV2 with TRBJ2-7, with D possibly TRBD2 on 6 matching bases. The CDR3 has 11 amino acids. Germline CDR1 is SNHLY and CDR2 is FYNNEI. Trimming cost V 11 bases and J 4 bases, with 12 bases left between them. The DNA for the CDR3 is TGTGCCGGCTTCGGGGGTTACGAGCAGTACTTC. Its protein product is CAGFGGYEQYF.

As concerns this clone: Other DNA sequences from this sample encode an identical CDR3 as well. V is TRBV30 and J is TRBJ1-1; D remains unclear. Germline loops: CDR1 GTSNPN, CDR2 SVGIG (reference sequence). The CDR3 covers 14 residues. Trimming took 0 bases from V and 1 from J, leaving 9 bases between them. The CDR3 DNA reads TGTGCCTGGAGTGTAGATCTGGGGAACACTGAAGCTTTCTTT. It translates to CAWSVDLGNTEAFF.

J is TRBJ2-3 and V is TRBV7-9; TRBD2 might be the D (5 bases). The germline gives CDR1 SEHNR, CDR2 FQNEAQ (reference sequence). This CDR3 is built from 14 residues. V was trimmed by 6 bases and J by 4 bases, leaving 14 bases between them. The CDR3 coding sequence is TGTGCCAGCAGTTCTTGGTGGGAGTCAGATACGCAGTATTTT. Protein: CASSSWWESDTQYF.

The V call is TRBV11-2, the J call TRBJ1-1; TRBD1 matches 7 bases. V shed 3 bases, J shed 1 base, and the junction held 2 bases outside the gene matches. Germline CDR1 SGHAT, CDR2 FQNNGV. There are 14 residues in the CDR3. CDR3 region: CASSLGQWNTEAFF. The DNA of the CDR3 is TGTGCCAGCAGCTTGGGACAGTGGAACACTGAAGCTTTCTTT. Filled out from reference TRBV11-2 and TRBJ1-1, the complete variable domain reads EAGVAQSPRYKIIEKRQSVAFWCNPISGHATLYWYQQILGQGPKLLIQFQNNGVVDDSQLPKDRFSAERLKGVDSTLKIQPAKLEDSAVYLCASSLGQWNTEAFFGQGTRLTVV.

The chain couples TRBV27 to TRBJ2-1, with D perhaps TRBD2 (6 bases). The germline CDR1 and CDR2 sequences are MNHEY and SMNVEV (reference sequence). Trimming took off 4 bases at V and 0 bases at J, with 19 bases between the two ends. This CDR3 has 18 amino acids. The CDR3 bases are TGTGCCAGCAGTTCGCCTCTAGCGCATAGGAGCTCCTACAATGAGCAGTTCTTC. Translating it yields CASSSPLAHRSSYNEQFF.

This CDR3 is CASSVDYYNEQFF. As DNA, the CDR3 is TGTGCCAGCAGCGTAGACTACTACAATGAGCAGTTCTTC. The chain has TRBV9 and TRBJ2-1; D call uncertain. The CDR3 covers 13 residues. V was clipped by 0 bases and J by 3 bases, with 4 bases between them. Germline assignment: CDR1 SGDLS and CDR2 YYNGEE.

The CDR3 DNA is TGTGCCAGCAGTCCTGGGACAGTCGATAGCAATCAGCCCCAGCATTTT. As protein: CASSPGTVDSNQPQHF. The rearrangement joins TRBV27 to TRBJ1-5, with 7 bases that match TRBD1. The germline CDR1 and CDR2 sequences are MNHEY and SMNVEV (reference sequence). With 5 bases clipped from V and 0 bases from J, the junction kept 7 bases outside the gene matches. This CDR3 has 16 residues.

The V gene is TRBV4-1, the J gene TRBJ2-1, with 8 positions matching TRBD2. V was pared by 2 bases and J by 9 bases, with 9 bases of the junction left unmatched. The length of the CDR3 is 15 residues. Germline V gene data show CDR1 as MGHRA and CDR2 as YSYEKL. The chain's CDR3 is CASSQLAGPGGEQFF. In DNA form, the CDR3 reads TGCGCCAGCAGCCAACTAGCGGGCCCTGGGGGTGAGCAGTTCTTC.

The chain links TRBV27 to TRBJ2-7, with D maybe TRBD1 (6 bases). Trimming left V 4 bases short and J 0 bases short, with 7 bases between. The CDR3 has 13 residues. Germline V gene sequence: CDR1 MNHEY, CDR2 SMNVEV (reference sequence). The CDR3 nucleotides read TGTGCCAGCAGTTCGGACAGCTCCTACGAGCAGTACTTC. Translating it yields CASSSDSSYEQYF.